A single sample gave rise to the 17 T cell receptor beta chains below, sequenced in a study of human T cells and chemical hapten exposure. MiXCR, run by TCRdb on the RACE reads, gives a single entry per CDR3 protein. The sample carries around 110,000 distinct CDR3 sequences, roughly an eighth recorded once. Time point indicated: patch test 1, 2 weeks after DPC sensitization. Treatment meaning: therapeutic diphenylcyclopropenone sensitization with weekly scalp DPC. Here the sequenced sample was whole blood, taken in connection with sensitization to the hapten diphenylcyclopropenone (DPC). The receptors were sampled from a woman aged 50 to 65 with alopecia areata. Some clones in this sample may be carry-over from other donors' samples.

The rearrangement links TRBV28 to TRBJ2-7; D gene unclear. CDR1 is MDHEN, CDR2 SYDVKM, per germline. The V end was cut by 8 bases, the J end by 6 bases, with 11 bases between. The CDR3 consists of 11 residues. CDR3 DNA: TGTGCCAGCTGCCTTTGGAGCGAGCAGTACTTC. Its protein is CASCLWSEQYF. The entire variable domain, with the rest obtained from reference TRBV28 and TRBJ2-7, is as follows: DVKVTQSSRYLVKRTGEKVFLECVQDMDHENMFWYRQDPGLGLRLIYFSYDVKMKEKGDIPEGYSVSREKKERFSLILESASTNQTSMYLCASCLWSEQYFGPGTRLTVT.

This clonotype appeared many times. The chain is built from TRBV11-2 and TRBJ1-2; 10 bases line up with TRBD1. Germline V gene sequence: CDR1 SGHAT, CDR2 FQNNGV. J lost 2 bases, V lost 4 bases, and 16 bases had no gene match. This CDR3 spans 19 amino acids. CDR3 coding DNA: TGTGCCAGCAGCTCCAGCCCCGGGACAGGGGCGATTCCGAACTATGGCTACACCTTC. Amino acids: CASSSSPGTGAIPNYGYTF.

The CDR3 region has the DNA TGTGCCAGCAGCCGAAGCCCGGGAACCGACGAGCAGTACTTC. Amino acids: CASSRSPGTDEQYF. The rearrangement joins TRBV7-9 to TRBJ2-7; possible D gene TRBD2, 5 bases. Trimming cost V 5 bases and J 5 bases, with 16 bases left between them. Per the germline V gene, CDR1 is SEHNR and CDR2 is FQNEAQ (reference sequence). The length of the CDR3 is 14 residues.

In this sample, this clonotype turned up a few times. The J gene is TRBJ1-5, the V gene TRBV28; D ambiguous. This CDR3 comprises 14 residues. CDR1 and CDR2 from the germline V gene are MDHEN and SYDVKM. Trimming pared 4 bases from V and 0 bases from J, leaving 7 bases between. In DNA form, the CDR3 reads TGTGCCAGCAGTTCAAATCTTAGCAATCAGCCCCAGCATTTT. Its translation: CASSSNLSNQPQHF.

The chain carries TRBV10-2 and TRBJ2-2; D gene ambiguous. Trimming stripped 2 bases from V and 4 bases from J, with 11 bases between. This CDR3 comprises 15 residues. Germline values: CDR1 WSHSY, CDR2 SAAADI. The CDR3 bases are TGCGCCAGCAGTGAGGGTGTGGCCGGCACCGGGGAGCTGTTTTTT. Translated, it gives CASSEGVAGTGELFF.

This clonotype occurred a few times. The V call is TRBV7-8, the J call TRBJ1-1; D unresolved. Germline-derived CDR1 and CDR2 are SGHVS and FQNEAQ. V was cut by 1 base and J by 0 bases, with 12 bases left in between. This CDR3 contains 16 residues. The CDR3 loop is CASSLVGPRVNTEAFF. The CDR3 nucleotides read TGTGCCAGCAGCTTAGTTGGCCCCCGGGTGAACACTGAAGCTTTCTTT.

This clonotype appeared many times. The chain carries TRBV28 and TRBJ2-1; 11 nucleotides line up with TRBD2. Germline loops: CDR1 MDHEN, CDR2 SYDVKM. This CDR3 is built from 16 residues. Trimming at V came to 4 bases and at J to 8 bases, leaving 10 bases not matched to a gene. CDR3 protein: CASSSPTSGSWDEQFF. CDR3 sequence (DNA): TGTGCCAGCAGTTCCCCAACTAGCGGGAGTTGGGATGAGCAGTTCTTC.

Only a few counts were recorded for this clonotype. The V and J genes are TRBV28 and TRBJ2-7; a weak D match, TRBD1 (6 bases). V was clipped by 2 bases and J by 0 bases, with 17 bases between them. The CDR3 is 17 amino acids. Per the germline V gene, CDR1 is MDHEN and CDR2 is SYDVKM. CDR3 in DNA: TGTGCCAGCAGTTTAGGGTCAGGGGCAGACCTCTCCTACGAGCAGTACTTC. It is translated as CASSLGSGADLSYEQYF. The full variable domain, in which reference TRBV28 and TRBJ2-7 provide the parts outside the CDR3, is DVKVTQSSRYLVKRTGEKVFLECVQDMDHENMFWYRQDPGLGLRLIYFSYDVKMKEKGDIPEGYSVSREKKERFSLILESASTNQTSMYLCASSLGSGADLSYEQYFGPGTRLTVT.

The sample holds a few counts of this clonotype. The chain uses TRBV12-3 or TRBV12-4 and TRBJ1-2, with D possibly matching TRBD1 (5 bases). Trimming cost V 3 bases and J 4 bases, with 9 bases left between them. The CDR3 runs 13 residues. Written as DNA, the CDR3 is TGTGCCAGCAGTTTTCAGGGCCTCTATGGCTACACCTTC. This encodes CASSFQGLYGYTF.

The chain recombines TRBV28 with TRBJ1-1; possibly TRBD1 for D (5 bases). From germline, CDR1 is MDHEN and CDR2 SYDVKM. V was pared by 3 bases and J by 0 bases, with 11 bases between. CDR3 length equals 15 residues. CDR3 nucleotides: TGTGCCAGCAGTTTCGGGGGACTCATGAACACTGAAGCTTTCTTT. Its translation is CASSFGGLMNTEAFF.

This clonotype was seen more than once but under ten times. V gene TRBV6-6 combines with J gene TRBJ2-1, with D tentatively TRBD1 or TRBD2 (7 bases each). The germline gives CDR1 MNHNY, CDR2 SVGAGI (reference sequence). V lost 4 bases, J lost 5 bases, and 12 bases lay in between. This CDR3 comprises 14 residues. CDR3 bases: TGTGCCAGCAGTTCAGGGGGGGGACACAATGAGCAGTTCTTC. The encoded protein is CASSSGGGHNEQFF.

In this sample, this clonotype turned up a few times. The V and J genes are TRBV7-9 and TRBJ1-2; D uncertain. The V and J ends lost 2 bases and 6 bases respectively, with 16 bases between them. The germline gives CDR1 SEHNR, CDR2 FQNEAQ (reference sequence). This CDR3 has 15 residues. CDR3 DNA: TGTGCCAGCAGCTTAAACGAGCCAGAACCCAATGGCTACACCTTC. It translates to CASSLNEPEPNGYTF.

This clonotype showed up many times. The chain couples TRBV5-1 to TRBJ2-3; possibly TRBD2 for D (6 bases). The V and J ends lost 1 base and 4 bases respectively, with 10 bases between them. The CDR3 has 14 amino acids. The germline V gene encodes CDR1 SGHRS and CDR2 YFSETQ. The CDR3 loop reads CASSLLAFADTQYF. CDR3 nucleotides: TGCGCCAGCAGCTTGCTAGCGTTTGCAGATACGCAGTATTTT.

This clonotype was detected many times. The chain has TRBV18 and TRBJ1-2; no reliable D call. Trimming took 1 base from V and 8 from J, leaving 11 bases between them. Germline CDR1 reads KGHSH; CDR2 reads LQKENI. The CDR3 has 13 amino acids. The CDR3 bases are TGTGCCAGCTCACCACGGGCAGACGGGGGCTACACCTTC. Translating gives CASSPRADGGYTF.

The sample holds many counts of this clonotype. The chain carries TRBV2 and TRBJ1-6, with a possible D match to TRBD1 (6 bases). Looked up from germline, CDR1 is SNHLY and CDR2 is FYNNEI. Between the trimmed V and J ends, which lost 9 bases and 8 bases, there was a span of 14 bases. The CDR3 totals 13 residues. The CDR3 DNA reads TGTGCCAGTTACAGGGTACCGGATTCACCCCTCCACTTT. It translates to CASYRVPDSPLHF.

CDR3 region: CASSERQGENGYTF. CDR3 nucleotide sequence: TGTGCCAGCAGTGAAAGGCAGGGGGAGAATGGCTACACCTTC. The chain joins TRBV2 to TRBJ1-2, with 7 positions matching TRBD1. The CDR3 has 14 residues. Germline V lookup: CDR1 SNHLY, CDR2 FYNNEI. Losses at the gene ends were 2 bases for V and 6 bases for J; bases not matched to a gene: 6.

At least ten counts were recorded for this clonotype. This sequence joins TRBV10-3 and TRBJ2-7; D uncertain. V was trimmed by 3 bases and J by 0 bases, leaving 12 bases between them. The CDR3 runs to 15 residues. Germline V gene sequence: CDR1 ENHRY, CDR2 SYGVKD. The chain's CDR3 is CAISDWSGVSYEQYF. The CDR3 region has the DNA TGTGCCATCAGTGACTGGTCCGGTGTCTCCTACGAGCAGTACTTC.